This paragraph covers one T cell receptor (beta chain) sequence. Its specificity is not known. The data were produced by immunoSEQ multiplex PCR, yet TCRdb's version contains in-frame clones alone and is incomplete. The sample lists some 150,000 clones; 85% to 90% were seen once. The record originates from a study of T cell responses to AZD1222 COVID-19 vaccine. About the study: Second doses that came at about 4 or about 12 weeks were put together.

Study results and limitations: None of the repertoires were sampled until the peak T cell response had passed. Possibly, clonal diversity was underestimated; donors were largely white British and included more females. In the spike-specific TCR repertoire, nearly half reportedly target unmutated variant regions.

V dropped 4 bases and J dropped 3 bases, with 7 bases sitting between them. The CDR3 runs to 13 residues. The germline CDR1 and CDR2 sequences are SGHAT and FQNNGV. The sequence derives from an adult in good health. The sequencing used peripheral blood, collected on day 0 of AZD1222 vaccination. V and J are TRBV11-2 and TRBJ1-5; D remains unclear. Written as DNA, the CDR3 is TGTGCCAGCAGCTCCCGACCCAATCAGCCCCAGCATTTT. As protein: CASSSRPNQPQHF.